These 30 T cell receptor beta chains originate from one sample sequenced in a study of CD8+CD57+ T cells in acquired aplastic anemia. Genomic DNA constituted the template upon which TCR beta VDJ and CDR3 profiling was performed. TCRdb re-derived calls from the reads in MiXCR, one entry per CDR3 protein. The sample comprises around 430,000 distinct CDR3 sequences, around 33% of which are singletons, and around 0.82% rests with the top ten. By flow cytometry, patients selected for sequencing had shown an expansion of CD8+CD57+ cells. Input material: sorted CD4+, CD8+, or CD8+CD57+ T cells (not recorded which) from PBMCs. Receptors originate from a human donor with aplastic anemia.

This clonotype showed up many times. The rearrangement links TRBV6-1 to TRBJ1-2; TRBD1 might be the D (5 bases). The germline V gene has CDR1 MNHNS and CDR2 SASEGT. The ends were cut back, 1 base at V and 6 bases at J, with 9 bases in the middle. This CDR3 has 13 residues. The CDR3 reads CASSEGGSHGYTF. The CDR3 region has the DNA TGTGCCAGCAGTGAAGGGGGGAGCCATGGCTACACCTTC.

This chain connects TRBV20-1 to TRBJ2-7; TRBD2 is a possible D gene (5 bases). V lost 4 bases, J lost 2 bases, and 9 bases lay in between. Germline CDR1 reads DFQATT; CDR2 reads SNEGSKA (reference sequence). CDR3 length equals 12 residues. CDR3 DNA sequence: TGCAGTGCTAACGGGGTGGCCTACGAGCAGTACTTC. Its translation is CSANGVAYEQYF.

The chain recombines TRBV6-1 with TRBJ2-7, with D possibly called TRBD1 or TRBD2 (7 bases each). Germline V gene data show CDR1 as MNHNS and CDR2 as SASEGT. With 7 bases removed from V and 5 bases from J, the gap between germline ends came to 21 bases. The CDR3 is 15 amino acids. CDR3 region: CASKGGGRQGNEQYF. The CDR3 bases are TGTGCCAGCAAGGGGGGGGGAAGACAGGGAAACGAGCAGTACTTC.

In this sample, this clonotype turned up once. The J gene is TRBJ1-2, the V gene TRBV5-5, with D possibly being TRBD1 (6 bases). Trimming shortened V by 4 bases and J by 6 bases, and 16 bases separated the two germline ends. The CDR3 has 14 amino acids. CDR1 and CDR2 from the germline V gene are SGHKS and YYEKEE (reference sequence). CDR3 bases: TGTGCCAGCAGCCCCCCCCGGACAGTCCATGGCTACACCTTC. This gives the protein CASSPPRTVHGYTF.

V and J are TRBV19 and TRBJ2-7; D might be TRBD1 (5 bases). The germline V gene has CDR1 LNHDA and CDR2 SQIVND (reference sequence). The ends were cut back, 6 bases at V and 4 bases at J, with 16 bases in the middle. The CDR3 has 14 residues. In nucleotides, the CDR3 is TGTGCCAGTAGAGGGGCACCGAGGAGATACGAGCAGTACTTC. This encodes CASRGAPRRYEQYF.

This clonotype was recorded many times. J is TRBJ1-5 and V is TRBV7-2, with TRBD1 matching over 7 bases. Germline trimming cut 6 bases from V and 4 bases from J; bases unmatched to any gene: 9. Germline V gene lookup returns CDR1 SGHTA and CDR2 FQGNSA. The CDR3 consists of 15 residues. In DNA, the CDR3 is TGTGCCAGCAGACCCCTGCCGGGACAGAATCAGCCCCAGCATTTT. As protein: CASRPLPGQNQPQHF.

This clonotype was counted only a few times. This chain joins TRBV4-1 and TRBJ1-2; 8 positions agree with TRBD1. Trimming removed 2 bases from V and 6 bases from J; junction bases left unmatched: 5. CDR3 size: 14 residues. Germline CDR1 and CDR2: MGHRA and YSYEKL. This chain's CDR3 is CASSQIGQGDGYTF. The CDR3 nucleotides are TGCGCCAGCAGCCAAATTGGACAGGGTGATGGCTACACCTTC.

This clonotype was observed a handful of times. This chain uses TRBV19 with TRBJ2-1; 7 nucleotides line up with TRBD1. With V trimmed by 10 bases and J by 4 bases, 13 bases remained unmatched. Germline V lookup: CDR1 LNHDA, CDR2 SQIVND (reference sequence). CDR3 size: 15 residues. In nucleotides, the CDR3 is TGTGCCACCTCACCTGGGACAGTTTTATACAATGAGCAGTTCTTC. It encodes CATSPGTVLYNEQFF.

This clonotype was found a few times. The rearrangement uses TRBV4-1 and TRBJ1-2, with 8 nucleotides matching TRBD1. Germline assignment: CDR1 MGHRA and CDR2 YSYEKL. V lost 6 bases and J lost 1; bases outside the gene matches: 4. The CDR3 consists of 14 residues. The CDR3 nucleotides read TGCGCCAGCAGTGACAGGGGTGATAACTATGGCTACACCTTC. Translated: CASSDRGDNYGYTF.

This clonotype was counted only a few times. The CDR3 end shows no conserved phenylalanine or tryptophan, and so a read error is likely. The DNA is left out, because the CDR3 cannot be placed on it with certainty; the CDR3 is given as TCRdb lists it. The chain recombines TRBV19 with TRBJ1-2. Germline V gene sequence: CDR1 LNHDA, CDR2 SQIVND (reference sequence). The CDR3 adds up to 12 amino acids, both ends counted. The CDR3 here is CASSMVGQSHTL.

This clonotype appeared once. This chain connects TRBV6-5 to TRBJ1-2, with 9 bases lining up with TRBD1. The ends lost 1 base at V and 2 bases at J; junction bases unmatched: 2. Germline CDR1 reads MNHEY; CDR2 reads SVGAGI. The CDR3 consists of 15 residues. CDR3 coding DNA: TGTGCCAGCAGTTACTTAGGGACAGGGAACTATGGCTACACCTTC. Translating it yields CASSYLGTGNYGYTF.

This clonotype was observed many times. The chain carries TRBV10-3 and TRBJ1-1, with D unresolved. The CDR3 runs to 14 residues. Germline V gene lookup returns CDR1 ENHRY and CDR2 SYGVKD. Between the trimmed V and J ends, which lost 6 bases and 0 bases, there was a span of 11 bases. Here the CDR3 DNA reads TGTGCCATCAGACGGACGGGGATGAACACTGAAGCTTTCTTT. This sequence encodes CAIRRTGMNTEAFF.

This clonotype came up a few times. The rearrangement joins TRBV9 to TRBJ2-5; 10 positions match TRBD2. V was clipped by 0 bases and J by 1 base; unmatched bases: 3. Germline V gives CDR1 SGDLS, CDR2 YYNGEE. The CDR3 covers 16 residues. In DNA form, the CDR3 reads TGTGCCAGCAGCGTAGCACTAGCGGGGAGCCAAGAGACCCAGTACTTC. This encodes CASSVALAGSQETQYF.

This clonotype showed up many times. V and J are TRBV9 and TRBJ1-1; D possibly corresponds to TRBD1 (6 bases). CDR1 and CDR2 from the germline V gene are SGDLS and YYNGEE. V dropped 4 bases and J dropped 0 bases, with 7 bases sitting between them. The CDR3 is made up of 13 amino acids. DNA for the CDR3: TGTGCCAGCAGCCAGGGGATGAACACTGAAGCTTTCTTT. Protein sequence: CASSQGMNTEAFF.

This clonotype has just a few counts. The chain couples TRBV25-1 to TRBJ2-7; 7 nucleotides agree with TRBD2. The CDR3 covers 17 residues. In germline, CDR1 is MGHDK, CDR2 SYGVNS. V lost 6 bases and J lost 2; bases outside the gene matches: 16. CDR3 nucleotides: TGTGCCAGCAGCCAAGCCCCCAGCGGGGTGATACCCTACGAGCAGTACTTC. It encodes CASSQAPSGVIPYEQYF.

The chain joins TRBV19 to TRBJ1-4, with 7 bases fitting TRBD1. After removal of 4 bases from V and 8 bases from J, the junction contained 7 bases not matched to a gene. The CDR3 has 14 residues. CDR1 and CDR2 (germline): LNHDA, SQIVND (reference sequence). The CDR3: CASSKTGVEEKLFF. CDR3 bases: TGTGCCAGTAGTAAAACAGGGGTGGAAGAAAAACTGTTTTTT.

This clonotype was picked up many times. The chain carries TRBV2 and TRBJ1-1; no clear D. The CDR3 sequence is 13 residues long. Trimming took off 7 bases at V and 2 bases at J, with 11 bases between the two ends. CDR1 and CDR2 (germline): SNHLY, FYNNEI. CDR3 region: CASTQDINTEAFF. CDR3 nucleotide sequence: TGTGCCAGCACCCAGGATATAAACACTGAAGCTTTCTTT.

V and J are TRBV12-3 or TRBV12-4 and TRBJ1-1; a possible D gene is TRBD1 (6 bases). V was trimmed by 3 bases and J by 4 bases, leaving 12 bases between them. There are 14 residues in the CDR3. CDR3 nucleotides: TGTGCCAGCAGTTTTAGGGGGGACGTCACTGAAGCTTTCTTT. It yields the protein CASSFRGDVTEAFF.

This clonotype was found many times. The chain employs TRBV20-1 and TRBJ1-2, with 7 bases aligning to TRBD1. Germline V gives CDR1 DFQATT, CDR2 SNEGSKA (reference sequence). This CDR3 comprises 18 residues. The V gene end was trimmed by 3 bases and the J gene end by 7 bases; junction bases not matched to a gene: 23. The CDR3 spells CSASEYRGGRTSMVGYTF. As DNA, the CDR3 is TGCAGTGCTAGTGAGTATCGAGGGGGCAGAACGTCGATGGTTGGCTACACCTTC.

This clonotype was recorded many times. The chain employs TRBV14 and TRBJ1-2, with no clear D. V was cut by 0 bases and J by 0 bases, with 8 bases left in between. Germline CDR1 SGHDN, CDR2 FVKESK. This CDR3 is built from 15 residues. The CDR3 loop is CASSQDAFTNYGYTF. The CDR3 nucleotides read TGTGCCAGCAGCCAAGATGCGTTTACTAACTATGGCTACACCTTC.

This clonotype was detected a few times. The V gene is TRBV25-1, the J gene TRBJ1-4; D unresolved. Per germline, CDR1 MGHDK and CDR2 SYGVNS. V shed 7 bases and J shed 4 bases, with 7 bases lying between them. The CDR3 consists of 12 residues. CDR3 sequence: CASTQRNEKLFF. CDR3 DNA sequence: TGTGCCAGCACGCAGCGTAATGAAAAACTGTTTTTT.

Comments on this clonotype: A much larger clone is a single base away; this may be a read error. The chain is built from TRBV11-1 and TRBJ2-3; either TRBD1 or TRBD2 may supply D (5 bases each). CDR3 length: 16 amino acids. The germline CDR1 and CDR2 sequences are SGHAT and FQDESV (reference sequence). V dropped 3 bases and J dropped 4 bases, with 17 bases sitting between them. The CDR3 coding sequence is TGTGCCAGCAGCTTCGCGGTAGGGGAGTCCGCAGATACGCAGTATTTT. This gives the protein CASSFAVGESADTQYF.

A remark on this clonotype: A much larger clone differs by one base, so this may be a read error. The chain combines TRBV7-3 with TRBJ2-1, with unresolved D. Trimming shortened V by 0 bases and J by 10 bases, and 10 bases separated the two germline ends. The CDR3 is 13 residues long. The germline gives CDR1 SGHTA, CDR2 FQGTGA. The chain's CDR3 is CASSLTSDYEQFF. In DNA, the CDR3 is TGTGCCAGCAGCTTAACTTCGGATTACGAGCAGTTCTTC.

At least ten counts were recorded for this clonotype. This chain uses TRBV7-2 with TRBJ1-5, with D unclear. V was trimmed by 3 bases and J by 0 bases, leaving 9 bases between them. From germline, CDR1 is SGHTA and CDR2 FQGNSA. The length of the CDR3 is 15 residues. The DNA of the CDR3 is TGTGCCAGCAGCTTGCTCGCGGATAGCAATCAGCCCCAGCATTTT. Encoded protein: CASSLLADSNQPQHF.

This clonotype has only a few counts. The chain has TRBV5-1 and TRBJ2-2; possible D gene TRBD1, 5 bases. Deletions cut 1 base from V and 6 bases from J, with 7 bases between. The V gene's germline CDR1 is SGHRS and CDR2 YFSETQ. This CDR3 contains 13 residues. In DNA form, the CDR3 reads TGCGCCAGCAGCTTGCAGGGTCCCGGGGAGCTGTTTTTT. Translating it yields CASSLQGPGELFF. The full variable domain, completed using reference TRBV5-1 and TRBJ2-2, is KAGVTQTPRYLIKTRGQQVTLSCSPISGHRSVSWYQQTPGQGLQFLFEYFSETQRNKGNFPGRFSGRQFSNSRSEMNVSTLELGDSALYLCASSLQGPGELFFGEGSRLTVL.

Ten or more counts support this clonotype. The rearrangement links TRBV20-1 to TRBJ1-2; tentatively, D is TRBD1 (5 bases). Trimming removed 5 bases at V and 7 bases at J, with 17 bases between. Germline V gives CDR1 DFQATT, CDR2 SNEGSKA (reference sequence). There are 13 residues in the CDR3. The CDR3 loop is CSALRDDGVGYTF. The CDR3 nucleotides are TGCAGTGCTCTCCGGGACGATGGAGTTGGCTACACCTTC.

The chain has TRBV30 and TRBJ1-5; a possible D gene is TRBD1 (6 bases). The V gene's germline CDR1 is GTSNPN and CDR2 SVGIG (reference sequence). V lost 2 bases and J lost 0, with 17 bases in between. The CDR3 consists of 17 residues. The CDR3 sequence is CAWSKGRGGGSNQPQHF. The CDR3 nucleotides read TGTGCCTGGAGTAAGGGTAGGGGGGGCGGTAGCAATCAGCCCCAGCATTTT.

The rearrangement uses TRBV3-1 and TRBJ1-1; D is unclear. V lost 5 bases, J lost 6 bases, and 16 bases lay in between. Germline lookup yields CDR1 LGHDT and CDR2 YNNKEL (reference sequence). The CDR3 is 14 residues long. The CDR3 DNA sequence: TGTGCCAGCAGCGAAGGCATAGGGTTCGCTGAAGCTTTCTTT. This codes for CASSEGIGFAEAFF.

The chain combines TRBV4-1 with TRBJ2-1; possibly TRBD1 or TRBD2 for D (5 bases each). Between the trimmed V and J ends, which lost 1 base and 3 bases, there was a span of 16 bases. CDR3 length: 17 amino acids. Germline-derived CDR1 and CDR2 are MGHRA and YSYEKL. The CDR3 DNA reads TGCGCCAGCAGCCAAGGACGGGGCCAGAGAGGCTACAATGAGCAGTTCTTC. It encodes CASSQGRGQRGYNEQFF.

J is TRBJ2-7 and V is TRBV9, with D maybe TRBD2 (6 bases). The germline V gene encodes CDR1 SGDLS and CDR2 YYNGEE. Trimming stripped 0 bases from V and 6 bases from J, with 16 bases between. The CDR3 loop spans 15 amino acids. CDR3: CASSVGGAGPSEQYF. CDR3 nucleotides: TGTGCCAGCAGCGTAGGCGGGGCAGGGCCCTCCGAGCAGTACTTC.